This T cell receptor (beta chain) was retrieved from a study of blood T cells in healthy people across ages. Alongside a J-beta primer mix, a sample-barcoded 5' primer served in a second PCR lasting about 7 to 12 cycles. TCRdb re-derived calls from the 5' RACE reads in MiXCR, one entry per CDR3 protein. This table has hundreds of thousands of distinct CDR3 sequences, 49% appearing once. Regarding this clonotype: At one boundary the junction diverges from the germline segment, which might be a read error.

This CDR3 contains 11 residues. Germline values: CDR1 SGHAT, CDR2 FQDESV (reference sequence). The clonotype originates from a woman in her sixties or seventies in good health. The material sequenced was blood. The V and J genes are TRBV11-1 and TRBJ2-1; TRBD1 is a possible D gene (6 bases). CDR3 nucleotides: TGTGCCAGCAGCTCAAACAGGGTAACTGTCTTC. Its translation is CASSSNRVTVF.